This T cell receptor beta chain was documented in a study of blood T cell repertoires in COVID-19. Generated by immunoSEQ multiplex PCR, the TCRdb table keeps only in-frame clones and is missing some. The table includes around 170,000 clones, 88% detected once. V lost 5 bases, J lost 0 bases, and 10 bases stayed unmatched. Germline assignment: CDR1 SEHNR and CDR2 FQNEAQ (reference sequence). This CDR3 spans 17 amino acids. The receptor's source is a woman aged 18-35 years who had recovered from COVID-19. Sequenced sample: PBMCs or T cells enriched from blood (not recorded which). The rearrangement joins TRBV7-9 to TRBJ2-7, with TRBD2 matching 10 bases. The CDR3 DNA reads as TGTGCCAGCAGCCTGGCGACTAGCGGGCTGAGCTCCTACGAGCAGTACTTC. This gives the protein CASSLATSGLSSYEQYF.